These 17 T cell receptor beta chains were all obtained from the same sample, sequenced in a study of blood T cell repertoires in COVID-19. Repertoires were generated with immunoSEQ multiplex PCR, while TCRdb's copy carries only in-frame clones and drops some. The sample has 200,000 to 300,000 clones, roughly 87% seen once. The sequenced sample was peripheral blood. The receptors were gathered from a man in his fifties or sixties who had recovered from COVID-19.

V is TRBV5-6 and J is TRBJ2-7, with a possible D match to TRBD1 (6 bases). Germline values: CDR1 SGHDT, CDR2 YYEEEE. The CDR3 runs 14 residues. Trimming stripped 2 bases from V and 7 bases from J, with 16 bases between. CDR3 in amino acids: CASSFGSGRGEQYF. CDR3 nucleotide sequence: TGTGCCAGCAGCTTTGGCAGCGGAAGGGGGGAGCAGTACTTC.

This clone was counted a single time. The chain has TRBV12-5 and TRBJ2-2; no reliable D call. The CDR3 loop spans 16 amino acids. V lost 0 bases and J 0 bases, leaving 8 bases between the germline ends. Germline loops: CDR1 LGHNT, CDR2 FRNRAP. CDR3 sequence: CASGLVLSANTGELFF. The DNA for the CDR3 is TGTGCTAGTGGTTTGGTACTCAGCGCGAACACCGGGGAGCTGTTTTTT.

The chain couples TRBV18 to TRBJ2-2; 7 bases are a match to TRBD1. J was trimmed by 5 bases and V by 3 bases; bases with no gene match: 0. The CDR3 sequence is 13 residues long. From germline, CDR1 is KGHSH and CDR2 LQKENI. CDR3 nucleotide sequence: TGTGCCAGCTCACCGGGACAGACCGGGGAGCTGTTTTTT. Translating gives CASSPGQTGELFF.

A single count supports this clone. The chain has TRBV29-1 and TRBJ1-1; D remains ambiguous. CDR1 and CDR2 from the germline V gene are SQVTM and ANQGSEA. The CDR3 covers 10 residues. V gave up 5 bases and J gave up 7 bases, with 8 bases separating them. The chain's CDR3 is CSVSRGEAFF. The CDR3 DNA is TGCAGCGTTAGTCGGGGTGAAGCTTTCTTT.

The V gene is TRBV2, the J gene TRBJ2-1; TRBD2 matches at 8 bases. This CDR3 is built from 15 residues. With 6 bases clipped from V and 10 bases from J, the junction kept 14 bases outside the gene matches. CDR1 is SNHLY and CDR2 is FYNNEI in the germline V gene. The CDR3 DNA sequence: TGTGCCAGCAGCAATTCCCGGGGGGGCCTCGGCGAGCAGTTCTTC. Encoded protein: CASSNSRGGLGEQFF.

CDR3 sequence reads: CASRYGTSGAVSSYEQYV. The CDR3 DNA sequence: TGTGCCAGCAGATATGGGACTAGCGGAGCGGTAAGCTCCTACGAGCAGTACGTC. The chain couples TRBV6-4 to TRBJ2-7; TRBD2 matches at 11 bases. CDR3 size: 18 residues. V lost 6 bases, J lost 0 bases, and 13 bases stayed unmatched. Germline V gene lookup returns CDR1 MRHNA and CDR2 SNTAGT.

The chain has TRBV18 and TRBJ2-3, with TRBD1 matching 11 bases. The junction had 6 bases not matched to a gene; V was cut back by 3 bases and J by 4 bases. Germline lookup yields CDR1 KGHSH and CDR2 LQKENI. The CDR3 spans 16 residues. The CDR3 reads CASSPRGQGASDTQYF. The CDR3 DNA reads as TGTGCCAGCTCACCCCGCGGACAGGGGGCTTCAGATACGCAGTATTTT.

The chain employs TRBV3-1 (or the pseudogene TRBV3-2) and TRBJ1-6; D is undetermined. The V gene's germline CDR1 is LGHDT and CDR2 YNNKEL (reference sequence). V was shortened by 0 bases and J by 3 bases, with 12 bases between the two germline ends. There are 17 residues in the CDR3. CDR3 DNA sequence: TGTGCCAGCAGCCAAGAAAATAGGCCGGGCTATAATTCACCCCTCCACTTT. It yields the protein CASSQENRPGYNSPLHF.

The chain has TRBV18 and TRBJ2-1, with 9 bases aligning to TRBD1. This CDR3 comprises 15 residues. The germline V gene encodes CDR1 KGHSH and CDR2 LQKENI. V trimming: 3 bases; J trimming: 3 bases; junction bases outside the gene matches: 3. The CDR3 protein is CASSPGQGHYNEQFF. The CDR3 DNA reads TGTGCCAGCTCACCCGGACAGGGGCACTACAATGAGCAGTTCTTC.

V is TRBV7-9 and J is TRBJ2-1; 12 bases align to TRBD2. This CDR3 comprises 15 residues. Losses at the gene ends were 2 bases for V and 6 bases for J; bases not matched to a gene: 2. Germline V gene sequence: CDR1 SEHNR, CDR2 FQNEAQ (reference sequence). The CDR3 DNA reads TGTGCCAGCAGCTTATGGACTAGCGGGGCCAATGAGCAGTTCTTC. This gives the protein CASSLWTSGANEQFF.

V gene TRBV7-9 combines with J gene TRBJ2-1; TRBD1 aligns across 8 bases. Germline CDR1 is SEHNR and CDR2 is FQNEAQ (reference sequence). Losses at the gene ends were 5 bases for V and 4 bases for J; bases not matched to a gene: 7. This CDR3 has 15 residues. In nucleotides, the CDR3 is TGTGCCAGCAGCCCCAGGGGGCGAATATACAATGAGCAGTTCTTC. Translating it yields CASSPRGRIYNEQFF.

The chain recombines TRBV2 with TRBJ2-3; TRBD1 is a possible D gene (6 bases). Trimming removed 4 bases at V and 2 bases at J, with 13 bases between. This CDR3 has 15 amino acids. CDR1 SNHLY and CDR2 FYNNEI come from the germline V gene. The CDR3 here is CASSAGTPNTDTQYF. CDR3 bases: TGTGCCAGCAGTGCCGGGACACCTAACACAGATACGCAGTATTTT.

The chain uses TRBV6-1 and TRBJ1-2; D is undetermined. The CDR3 spans 13 residues. CDR1 is MNHNS and CDR2 is SASEGT in the germline V gene. V was cut by 0 bases and J by 5 bases, with 7 bases left in between. CDR3 residues: CASSEARFYGYTF. The CDR3 DNA sequence: TGTGCCAGCAGTGAAGCGCGATTTTATGGCTACACCTTC.

The chain combines TRBV6-5 with TRBJ1-2; D is perhaps TRBD1 (5 bases). The CDR3 extends over 15 amino acids. Germline V gene sequence: CDR1 MNHEY, CDR2 SVGAGI. Trimming stripped 2 bases from V and 3 bases from J, with 13 bases between. CDR3 sequence: CASSYQWGSDYGYTF. CDR3 nucleotide sequence: TGTGCCAGCAGTTACCAGTGGGGCAGCGACTATGGCTACACCTTC.

The genes are TRBV12-3 or TRBV12-4 and TRBJ1-2, with TRBD1 as a possible D gene (6 bases). This CDR3 comprises 13 residues. V was trimmed by 6 bases and J by 5 bases, leaving 13 bases between them. The CDR3 DNA follows: TGTGCCAGCAGCTCCCGGACAGTTTATGGCTACACCTTC. It yields the protein CASSSRTVYGYTF.

This chain joins TRBV3-1 (or the pseudogene TRBV3-2) and TRBJ2-3; 15 bases align to TRBD2. With 3 bases clipped from V and 3 bases from J, the junction kept 13 bases outside the gene matches. Germline V CDR1 and CDR2: LGHDT, YNNKEL (reference sequence). This CDR3 region has 20 residues. This CDR3 is CASSQGLGLAGGTATDTQYF. The CDR3 region has the DNA TGTGCCAGCAGCCAGGGATTAGGACTAGCGGGGGGGACCGCTACAGATACGCAGTATTTT.

The chain combines TRBV9 with TRBJ1-2; D perhaps matches TRBD1 (5 bases). V lost 3 bases, J lost 0 bases, and 9 bases lay in between. This CDR3 has 14 residues. Germline-derived CDR1 and CDR2 are SGDLS and YYNGEE. The DNA of the CDR3 is TGTGCCAGCAGCGCGGGACTGTCTAACTATGGCTACACCTTC. Translating gives CASSAGLSNYGYTF.